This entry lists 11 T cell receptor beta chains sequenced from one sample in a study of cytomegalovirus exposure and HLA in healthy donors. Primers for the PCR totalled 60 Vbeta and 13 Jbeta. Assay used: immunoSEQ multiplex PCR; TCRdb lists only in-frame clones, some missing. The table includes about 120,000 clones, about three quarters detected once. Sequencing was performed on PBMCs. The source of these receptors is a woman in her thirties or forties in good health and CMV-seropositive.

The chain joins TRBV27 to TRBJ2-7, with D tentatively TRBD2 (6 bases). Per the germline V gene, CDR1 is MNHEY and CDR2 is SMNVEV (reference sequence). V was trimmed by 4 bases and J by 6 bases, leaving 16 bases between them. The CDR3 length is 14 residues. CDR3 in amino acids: CASSYRGEVFEQYF. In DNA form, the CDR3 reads TGTGCCAGCAGTTACCGTGGGGAGGTCTTCGAGCAGTACTTC.

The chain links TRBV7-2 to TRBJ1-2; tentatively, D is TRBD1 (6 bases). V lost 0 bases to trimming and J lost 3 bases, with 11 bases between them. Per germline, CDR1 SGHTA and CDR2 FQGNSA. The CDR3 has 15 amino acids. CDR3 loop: CASSLARQGYYGYTF. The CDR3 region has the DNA TGTGCCAGCAGCTTAGCGCGGCAGGGGTACTATGGCTACACCTTC.

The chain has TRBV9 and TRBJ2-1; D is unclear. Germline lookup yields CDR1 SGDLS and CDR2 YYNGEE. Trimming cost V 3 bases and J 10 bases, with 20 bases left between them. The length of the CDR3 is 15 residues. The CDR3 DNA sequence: TGTGCCAGCAGCGACGACCGCTCCTCGGTAGCCGAGCAGTTCTTC. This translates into CASSDDRSSVAEQFF.

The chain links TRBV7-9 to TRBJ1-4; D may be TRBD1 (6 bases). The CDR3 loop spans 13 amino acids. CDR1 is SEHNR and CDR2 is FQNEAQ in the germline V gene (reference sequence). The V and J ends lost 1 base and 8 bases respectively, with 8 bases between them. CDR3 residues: CASSLDRAEKLFF. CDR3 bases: TGTGCCAGCAGCTTAGACAGGGCCGAAAAACTGTTTTTT.

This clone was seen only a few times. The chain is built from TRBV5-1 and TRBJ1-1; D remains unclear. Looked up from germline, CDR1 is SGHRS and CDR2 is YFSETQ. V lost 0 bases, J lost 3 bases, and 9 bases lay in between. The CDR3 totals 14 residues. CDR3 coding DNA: TGCGCCAGCAGCTTGGGTCGGTTAGACACTGAAGCTTTCTTT. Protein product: CASSLGRLDTEAFF.

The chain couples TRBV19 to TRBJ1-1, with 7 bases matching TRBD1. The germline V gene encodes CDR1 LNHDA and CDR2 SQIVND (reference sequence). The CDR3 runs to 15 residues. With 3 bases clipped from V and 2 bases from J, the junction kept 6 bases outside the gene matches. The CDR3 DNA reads TGTGCCAGTAGTATCGGGGACAGCCTTAACACTGAAGCTTTCTTT. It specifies CASSIGDSLNTEAFF. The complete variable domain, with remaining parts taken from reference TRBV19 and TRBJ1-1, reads DGGITQSPKYLFRKEGQNVTLSCEQNLNHDAMYWYRQDPGQGLRLIYYSQIVNDFQKGDIAEGYSVSREKKESFPLTVTSAQKNPTAFYLCASSIGDSLNTEAFFGQGTRLTVV.

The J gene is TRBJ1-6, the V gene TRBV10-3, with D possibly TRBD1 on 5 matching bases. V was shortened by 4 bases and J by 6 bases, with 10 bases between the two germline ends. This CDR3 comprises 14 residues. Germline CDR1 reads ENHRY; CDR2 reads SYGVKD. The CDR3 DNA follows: TGTGCCATCAGTGGGTTTCAGGGTAATTCACCCCTCCACTTT. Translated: CAISGFQGNSPLHF.

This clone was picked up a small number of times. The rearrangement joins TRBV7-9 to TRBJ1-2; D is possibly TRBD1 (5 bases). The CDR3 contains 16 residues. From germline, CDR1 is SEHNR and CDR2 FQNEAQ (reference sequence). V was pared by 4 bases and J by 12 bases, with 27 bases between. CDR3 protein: CASSSVLEHGARGNTF. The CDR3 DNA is TGTGCCAGCAGCTCAGTCCTTGAACATGGGGCGCGGGGGAACACCTTC.

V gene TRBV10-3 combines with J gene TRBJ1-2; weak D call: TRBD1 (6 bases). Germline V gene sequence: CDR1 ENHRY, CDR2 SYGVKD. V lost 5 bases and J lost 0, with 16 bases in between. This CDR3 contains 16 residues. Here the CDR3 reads CAISTDSATPNYGYTF. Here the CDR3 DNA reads TGTGCCATCAGTACGGACAGTGCTACTCCTAACTATGGCTACACCTTC.

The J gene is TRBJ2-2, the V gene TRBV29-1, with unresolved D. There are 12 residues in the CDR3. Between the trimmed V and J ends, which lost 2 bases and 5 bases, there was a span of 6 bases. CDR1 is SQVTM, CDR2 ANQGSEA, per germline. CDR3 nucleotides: TGCAGCGTTGAATATTTAACCGGGGAGCTGTTTTTT. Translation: CSVEYLTGELFF.

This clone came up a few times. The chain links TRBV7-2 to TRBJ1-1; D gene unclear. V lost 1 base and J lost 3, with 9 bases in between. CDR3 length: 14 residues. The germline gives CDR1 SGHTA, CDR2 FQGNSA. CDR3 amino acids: CASSLVARDTEAFF. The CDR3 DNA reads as TGTGCCAGCAGCTTAGTGGCGCGGGACACTGAAGCTTTCTTT.